These 28 T cell receptor beta chains share one sample of origin, sequenced in a study of long-term antiretroviral therapy in people with HIV. With survey level as its setting, the immunoSEQ assay was v3.0. Data came from immunoSEQ multiplex PCR; TCRdb stores just in-frame clones and leaves some out. The sample yields 5,000 to 7,500 clones, under 85% seen once. The material was unsorted PBMCs, obtained 0.5 years before starting antiretroviral therapy. Receptors were obtained from a man aged 35-49 years with HIV.

This clone has only one observation. The J gene is TRBJ2-7, the V gene TRBV27; 8 nucleotides line up with TRBD1. The trim removed 1 base at V and 3 bases at J, leaving 2 bases unmatched. CDR1 and CDR2 (germline): MNHEY, SMNVEV (reference sequence). The CDR3 extends over 14 amino acids. The CDR3 region is CASSLYGTGYEQYF. In DNA form, the CDR3 reads TGTGCCAGCAGTTTATACGGGACAGGCTACGAGCAGTACTTC.

The chain has TRBV19 and TRBJ2-7, with D possibly matching TRBD1 (5 bases). CDR1 is LNHDA, CDR2 SQIVND, per germline (reference sequence). Trimming stripped 4 bases from V and 0 bases from J, with 13 bases between. The CDR3 loop spans 15 amino acids. CDR3 nucleotide sequence: TGTGCCAGTAGTAGGGGTCCAGGGAACTCCTACGAGCAGTACTTC. Encoded protein: CASSRGPGNSYEQYF. Full variable domain (remainder filled in from reference TRBV19 and TRBJ2-7): DGGITQSPKYLFRKEGQNVTLSCEQNLNHDAMYWYRQDPGQGLRLIYYSQIVNDFQKGDIAEGYSVSREKKESFPLTVTSAQKNPTAFYLCASSRGPGNSYEQYFGPGTRLTVT.

CDR3 in DNA: TGTGCCAGCAGTGAAGCTGGCGGGACCTACGAGCAGTACTTC. This translates into CASSEAGGTYEQYF. The chain uses TRBV6-1 and TRBJ2-7, with D perhaps TRBD2 (6 bases). Germline V gene lookup returns CDR1 MNHNS and CDR2 SASEGT. V lost 0 bases to trimming and J lost 2 bases, with 8 bases between them. CDR3 length equals 14 residues.

V usage is TRBV5-6 and J usage is TRBJ2-1; D is possibly TRBD1 (7 bases). Germline CDR1 reads SGHDT; CDR2 reads YYEEEE. The CDR3 extends over 15 amino acids. Trimming left V 4 bases short and J 8 bases short, with 19 bases between. The CDR3 DNA sequence: TGTGCCAGCAGCCCCGGGGGACAGTTCAGGGATGAGCAGTTCTTC. Translating gives CASSPGGQFRDEQFF.

V gene TRBV6-5 combines with J gene TRBJ1-2; D call uncertain. The V gene lost 6 bases and the J gene lost 7 bases, with 12 bases spanning the gap. The CDR3 runs 12 residues. Germline-derived CDR1 and CDR2 are MNHEY and SVGAGI. The CDR3 reads CASRERRGGYTF. CDR3 coding DNA: TGTGCCAGCAGAGAACGGAGAGGTGGCTACACCTTC.

This chain joins TRBV6-1 and TRBJ1-2; 10 bases line up with TRBD1. The CDR3 totals 13 residues. Germline CDR1 and CDR2: MNHNS and SASEGT. With V trimmed by 6 bases and J by 7 bases, 5 bases remained unmatched. CDR3 protein: CASSDRGRSGYTF. The CDR3 region has the DNA TGTGCCAGCAGCGACAGGGGGCGAAGTGGCTACACCTTC.

This chain joins TRBV6-5 and TRBJ1-6; maybe TRBD1 (5 bases). The CDR3 runs 12 residues. Germline-derived CDR1 and CDR2 are MNHEY and SVGAGI. Trimming pared 8 bases from V and 10 bases from J, leaving 12 bases between. In DNA form, the CDR3 reads TGTGCCAGCGGGGGTTTAGGGTCACCCCTCCACTTT. Translation: CASGGLGSPLHF.

This clone has more than one count but fewer than ten. The CDR3 region has the DNA TGTGCCAGCAGCTCGCCGGCAGGGTCTGGGGCCAACGTCCTGACTTTC. Translating it yields CASSSPAGSGANVLTF. This chain links TRBV7-9 with TRBJ2-6, with a weak D call TRBD1 (5 bases). Germline lookup yields CDR1 SEHNR and CDR2 FQNEAQ (reference sequence). This CDR3 has 16 amino acids. Trimming shortened V by 4 bases and J by 1 base, and 11 bases separated the two germline ends.

The gene calls are TRBV6-1 and TRBJ2-7; D possibly corresponds to TRBD1 (5 bases). CDR3 length: 14 amino acids. Trimming took off 2 bases at V and 2 bases at J, with 10 bases between the two ends. The germline CDR1 and CDR2 sequences are MNHNS and SASEGT. CDR3 sequence reads: CASSELQGPYEQYF. In nucleotides, the CDR3 is TGTGCCAGCAGTGAATTGCAGGGTCCCTACGAGCAGTACTTC.

The rearrangement uses TRBV6-1 and TRBJ1-2; D is ambiguous. The CDR3 has 14 amino acids. The V and J ends lost 7 bases and 4 bases respectively, with 16 bases between them. Germline V gene data show CDR1 as MNHNS and CDR2 as SASEGT. This CDR3 is CASTDLADGYGYTF. Here the CDR3 DNA reads TGTGCCAGCACTGACTTGGCCGACGGCTATGGCTACACCTTC.

The J gene is TRBJ2-1, the V gene TRBV7-2, with D possibly called TRBD1 or TRBD2 (5 bases each). The CDR3 sequence is 14 residues long. The germline V and J ends were trimmed by 0 bases and 8 bases, with 11 bases remaining between them. Germline CDR1 reads SGHTA; CDR2 reads FQGNSA. Written as DNA, the CDR3 is TGTGCCAGCAGCTTAGCGGGGGTTGTGGATGAGCAGTTCTTC. This translates into CASSLAGVVDEQFF.

This clone was seen once. The rearrangement uses TRBV15 and TRBJ1-2; perhaps TRBD1 as D (6 bases). The germline V and J ends were trimmed by 7 bases and 8 bases, with 17 bases remaining between them. This CDR3 comprises 13 residues. Looked up from germline, CDR1 is LNHNV and CDR2 is YYDKDF (reference sequence). Here the CDR3 reads CATNDGEGGGYTF. Written as DNA, the CDR3 is TGTGCCACCAACGACGGGGAGGGGGGGGGCTACACCTTC.

This chain links TRBV7-9 with TRBJ1-2; tentatively, D is TRBD1 (5 bases). CDR1 is SEHNR and CDR2 is FQNEAQ in the germline V gene (reference sequence). The CDR3 totals 14 residues. V lost 5 bases and J 3 bases, leaving 13 bases between the germline ends. The CDR3 protein is CASSGGVDHYGYTF. In DNA, the CDR3 is TGTGCCAGCAGCGGGGGTGTTGATCACTATGGCTACACCTTC.

This chain joins TRBV7-2 and TRBJ2-5; 12 bases agree with TRBD2. The CDR3 totals 15 residues. Germline V CDR1 and CDR2: SGHTA, FQGNSA. Losses at the gene ends were 4 bases for V and 5 bases for J; bases not matched to a gene: 5. CDR3 DNA: TGTGCCAGCAGCTCGAGACTAGCGGGGGCCGAGACCCAGTACTTC. Translated: CASSSRLAGAETQYF.

The chain couples TRBV10-3 to TRBJ2-3; no clear D. Trimming cost V 11 bases and J 1 base, with 10 bases left between them. Per the germline V gene, CDR1 is ENHRY and CDR2 is SYGVKD. The CDR3 has 12 amino acids. The CDR3: CAVARGTDTQYF. CDR3 DNA: TGTGCCGTCGCTCGGGGCACAGATACGCAGTATTTT.

The V gene is TRBV6-5, the J gene TRBJ2-7; D is perhaps TRBD2 (6 bases). The V gene's germline CDR1 is MNHEY and CDR2 SVGAGI. Between the trimmed V and J ends, which lost 0 bases and 2 bases, there was a span of 11 bases. This CDR3 comprises 15 residues. The CDR3, as DNA: TGTGCCAGCAGTTACTCAGGTGGGGAGGCCTACGAGCAGTACTTC. This gives the protein CASSYSGGEAYEQYF.

The chain recombines TRBV18 with TRBJ1-2; 7 nucleotides match TRBD1. CDR1 and CDR2 (germline): KGHSH, LQKENI. The J segment lost 6 bases and the V segment lost 3 bases, leaving 4 bases of the junction unmatched. This CDR3 has 13 amino acids. CDR3 coding DNA: TGTGCCAGCTCACCCCAGGGGGGCGATGGCTACACCTTC. It specifies CASSPQGGDGYTF.

The rearrangement uses TRBV2 and TRBJ2-7; TRBD2 aligns across 7 bases. CDR3 length: 15 residues. The ends lost 4 bases at V and 4 bases at J; junction bases unmatched: 10. Germline V gene sequence: CDR1 SNHLY, CDR2 FYNNEI. The chain's CDR3 is CASSGGLPPVYEQYF. In DNA, the CDR3 is TGTGCCAGCAGTGGGGGACTACCTCCAGTTTACGAGCAGTACTTC.

A remark on this clone: A read error may account for a junction end that differs from germline. V usage is TRBV5-1 and J usage is TRBJ1-2; TRBD1 might be the D (5 bases). From germline, CDR1 is SGHRS and CDR2 YFSETQ. This CDR3 region has 13 residues. CDR3 bases: TGCGCCAGCAGCTTGAGAGGGGAGGGAGTTATCGACTTC. It codes for CASSLRGEGVIDF.

This clone was seen more than once but under ten times. In DNA, the CDR3 is TGTGCCAGCAGTTCTACAGGGGCAGGCGAGCAGTACTTC. Its protein product is CASSSTGAGEQYF. The J gene is TRBJ2-7, the V gene TRBV6-1; 7 bases align to TRBD1. V was pared by 5 bases and J by 6 bases, with 7 bases of the junction left unmatched. In germline, CDR1 is MNHNS, CDR2 SASEGT. The CDR3 has 13 residues.

The V call is TRBV11-2, the J call TRBJ1-5, with a weak D call TRBD1 (6 bases). CDR1 SGHAT and CDR2 FQNNGV come from the germline V gene. The ends were cut back, 1 base at V and 0 bases at J, with 10 bases in the middle. The CDR3 is made up of 16 amino acids. The CDR3 sequence: CASSLGPGASNQPQHF. CDR3 in DNA: TGTGCCAGCAGCTTAGGTCCGGGGGCTAGCAATCAGCCCCAGCATTTT.

This chain links TRBV4-3 with TRBJ2-6; 12 bases line up with TRBD2. The CDR3 runs to 18 residues. Germline CDR1 LGHNA, CDR2 YSLEER. V trimming: 0 bases; J trimming: 4 bases; junction bases outside the gene matches: 4. CDR3 bases: TGCGCCAGCAGCCAAGATCTAGCGGGGGGGTTGGGGGCCAACGTCCTGACTTTC. Its translation: CASSQDLAGGLGANVLTF.

The V and J genes are TRBV7-2 and TRBJ2-1, with TRBD2 matching over 10 bases. J lost 1 base, V lost 5 bases, and 2 bases had no gene match. The CDR3 runs 15 residues. Germline values: CDR1 SGHTA, CDR2 FQGNSA. DNA of the CDR3: TGTGCCAGCAGCGATAGCGGGGGGTCCTACAATGAGCAGTTCTTC. Protein product: CASSDSGGSYNEQFF. The full variable domain, rest sourced from reference TRBV7-2 and TRBJ2-1, is GAGVSQSPSNKVTEKGKDVELRCDPISGHTALYWYRQSLGQGLEFLIYFQGNSAPDKSGLPSDRFSAERTGGSVSTLTIQRTQQEDSAVYLCASSDSGGSYNEQFFGPGTRLTVL.

The J gene is TRBJ2-7, the V gene TRBV10-3; 7 bases are a match to TRBD1. The germline V gene has CDR1 ENHRY and CDR2 SYGVKD. Unmatched junction bases numbered 5, after V lost 3 bases and J lost 0 bases. There are 15 residues in the CDR3. CDR3 loop: CAISESRGPSYEQYF. The DNA of the CDR3 is TGTGCCATCAGTGAATCGAGGGGGCCCTCCTACGAGCAGTACTTC.

This sequence joins TRBV11-2 and TRBJ1-4; D possibly corresponds to TRBD1 (5 bases). Germline V gives CDR1 SGHAT, CDR2 FQNNGV. Trimming left V 6 bases short and J 7 bases short, with 15 bases between. The CDR3 spans 14 residues. CDR3 region: CASRERRGSEKLFF. CDR3 nucleotides: TGTGCCAGCAGGGAGAGGAGGGGTAGTGAAAAACTGTTTTTT.

The rearrangement links TRBV13 to TRBJ2-7; 10 nucleotides align to TRBD2. Germline CDR1 is PRHDT and CDR2 is FYEKMQ (reference sequence). The J segment lost 0 bases and the V segment lost 3 bases, leaving 2 bases of the junction unmatched. The CDR3 consists of 15 residues. The CDR3 bases are TGTGCCAGCAGCTTTAGCGGGGGGCTCTCCTACGAGCAGTACTTC. The encoded protein is CASSFSGGLSYEQYF.

V gene TRBV30 combines with J gene TRBJ2-7, with D perhaps matching TRBD1 (6 bases). The germline V gene has CDR1 GTSNPN and CDR2 SVGIG (reference sequence). The CDR3 contains 12 residues. V shed 0 bases and J shed 3 bases, with 6 bases lying between them. The CDR3 protein is CAWSVQGYEQYF. The DNA for the CDR3 is TGTGCCTGGAGTGTACAGGGCTACGAGCAGTACTTC.

V and J are TRBV4-3 and TRBJ2-4; TRBD2 matches at 8 bases. Trimming took 8 bases from V and 10 from J; bases not matched to a gene: 10. Germline loops: CDR1 LGHNA, CDR2 YSLEER. The CDR3 covers 13 residues. The CDR3 coding sequence is TGCGCCAGCTCCGGGGAGCGGGGGTTGATTCAGTACTTC. Residues: CASSGERGLIQYF.